Sequencing of this TCR beta chain was carried out in a study of cytomegalovirus exposure and HLA in healthy donors. Data came from immunoSEQ multiplex PCR; TCRdb stores just in-frame clones and leaves some out. The sample gives some 75,000 clones, around 96% of which show up once; approximately 1.3% is in the top ten. An approximately 120-subject validation cohort, separate from the approximately 720-subject first cohort, supplied the donors. As for this clone: Its antigen is as yet unknown.

The V gene's germline CDR1 is SEHNR and CDR2 FQNEAQ (reference sequence). The CDR3 spans 14 residues. J lost 4 bases, V lost 5 bases, and 7 bases had no gene match. Overall study findings and caveats: Most TCRs appeared rarely, but some public TCRs recurred in many donors.

The receptor was isolated from a woman younger than 35 in good health and CMV-seronegative. The sample taken for sequencing was PBMCs. The chain carries TRBV7-9 and TRBJ1-1; 7 bases line up with TRBD1. CDR3 sequence: CASSPRQGSTEAFF. CDR3 coding DNA: TGTGCCAGCAGCCCGCGACAGGGAAGCACTGAAGCTTTCTTT.